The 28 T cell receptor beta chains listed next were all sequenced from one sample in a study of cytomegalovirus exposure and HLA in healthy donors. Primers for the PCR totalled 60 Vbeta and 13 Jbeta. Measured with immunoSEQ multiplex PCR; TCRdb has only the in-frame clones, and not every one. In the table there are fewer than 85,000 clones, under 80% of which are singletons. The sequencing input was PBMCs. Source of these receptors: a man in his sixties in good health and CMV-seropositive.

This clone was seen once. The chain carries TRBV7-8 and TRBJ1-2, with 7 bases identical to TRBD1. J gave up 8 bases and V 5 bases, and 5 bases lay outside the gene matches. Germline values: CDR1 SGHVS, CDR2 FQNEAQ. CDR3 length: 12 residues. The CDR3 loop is CASSVQGRGYTF. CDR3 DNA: TGTGCCAGCAGCGTACAGGGGCGAGGCTACACCTTC.

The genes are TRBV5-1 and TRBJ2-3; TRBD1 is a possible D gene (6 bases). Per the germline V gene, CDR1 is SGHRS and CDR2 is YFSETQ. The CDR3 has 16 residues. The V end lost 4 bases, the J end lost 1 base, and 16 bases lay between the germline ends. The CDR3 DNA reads TGCGCCAGCAGCGTAGGCCTGACAGGTCGCACAGATACGCAGTATTTT. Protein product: CASSVGLTGRTDTQYF.

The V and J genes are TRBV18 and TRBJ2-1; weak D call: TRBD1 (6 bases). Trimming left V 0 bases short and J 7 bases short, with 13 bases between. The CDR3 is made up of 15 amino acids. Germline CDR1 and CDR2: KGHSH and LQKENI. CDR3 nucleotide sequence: TGTGCCAGCTCACCACCGGGGACAACCTCTAATGAGCAGTTCTTC. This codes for CASSPPGTTSNEQFF.

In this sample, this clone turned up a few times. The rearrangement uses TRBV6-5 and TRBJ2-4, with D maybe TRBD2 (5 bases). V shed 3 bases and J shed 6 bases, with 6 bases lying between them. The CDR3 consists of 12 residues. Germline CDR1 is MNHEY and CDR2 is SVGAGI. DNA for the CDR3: TGTGCCAGCAGTTATGAGGGAAACATTCAGTACTTC. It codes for CASSYEGNIQYF.

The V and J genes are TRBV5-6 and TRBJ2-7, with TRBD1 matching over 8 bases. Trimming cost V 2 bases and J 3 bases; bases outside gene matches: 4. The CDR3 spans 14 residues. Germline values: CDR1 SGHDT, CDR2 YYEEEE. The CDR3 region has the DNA TGTGCCAGCAGCTTAGGACAGGGTGACTACGAGCAGTACTTC. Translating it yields CASSLGQGDYEQYF.

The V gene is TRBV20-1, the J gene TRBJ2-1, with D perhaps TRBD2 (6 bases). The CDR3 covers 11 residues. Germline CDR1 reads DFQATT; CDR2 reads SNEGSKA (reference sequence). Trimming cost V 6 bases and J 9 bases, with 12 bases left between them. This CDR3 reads CSARLVGEQFF. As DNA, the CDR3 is TGCAGTGCAAGACTAGTGGGTGAGCAGTTCTTC.

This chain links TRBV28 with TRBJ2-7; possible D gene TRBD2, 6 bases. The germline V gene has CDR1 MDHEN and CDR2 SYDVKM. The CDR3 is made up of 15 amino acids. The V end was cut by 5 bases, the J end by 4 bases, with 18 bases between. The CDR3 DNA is TGTGCCAGCAGTCCCGCAGGAGGGGCGGGGTACGAGCAGTACTTC. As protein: CASSPAGGAGYEQYF. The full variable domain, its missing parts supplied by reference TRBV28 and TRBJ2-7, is DVKVTQSSRYLVKRTGEKVFLECVQDMDHENMFWYRQDPGLGLRLIYFSYDVKMKEKGDIPEGYSVSREKKERFSLILESASTNQTSMYLCASSPAGGAGYEQYFGPGTRLTVT.

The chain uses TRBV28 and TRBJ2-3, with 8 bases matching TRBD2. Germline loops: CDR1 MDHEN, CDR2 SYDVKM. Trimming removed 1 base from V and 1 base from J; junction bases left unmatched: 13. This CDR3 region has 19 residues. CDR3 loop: CASSLSGGQGFQGTDTQYF. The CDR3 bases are TGTGCCAGCAGTTTATCGGGGGGGCAGGGTTTTCAGGGCACAGATACGCAGTATTTT.

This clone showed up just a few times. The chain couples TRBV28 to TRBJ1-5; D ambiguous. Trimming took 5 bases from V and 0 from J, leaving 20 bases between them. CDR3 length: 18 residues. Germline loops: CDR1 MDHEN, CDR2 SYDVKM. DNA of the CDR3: TGTGCCAGCAGTCCCCAAGCCGGGAGAGCGTATAGCAATCAGCCCCAGCATTTT. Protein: CASSPQAGRAYSNQPQHF.

The CDR3 nucleotides read TGTGCCAGCAGAAGGGGACTGATCATGAACACTGAAGCTTTCTTT. As protein: CASRRGLIMNTEAFF. This chain links TRBV6-6 with TRBJ1-1, with a weak D call TRBD1 (5 bases). V was clipped by 6 bases and J by 0 bases, with 14 bases between them. CDR1 MNHNY and CDR2 SVGAGI come from the germline V gene (reference sequence). The CDR3 extends over 15 amino acids.

CDR3 region: CASSPSGPYNEQFF. The CDR3 DNA reads as TGTGCCAGCAGTCCTAGCGGCCCCTACAATGAGCAGTTCTTC. This chain uses TRBV6-6 with TRBJ2-1; 7 bases map to TRBD2. The germline CDR1 and CDR2 sequences are MNHNY and SVGAGI (reference sequence). The CDR3 runs 14 residues. The trim removed 5 bases at V and 2 bases at J, leaving 3 bases unmatched.

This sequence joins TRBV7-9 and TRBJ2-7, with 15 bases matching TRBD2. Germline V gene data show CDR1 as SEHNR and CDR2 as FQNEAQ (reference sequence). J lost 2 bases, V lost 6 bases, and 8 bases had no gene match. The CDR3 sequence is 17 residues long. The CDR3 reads CASRGLAGGPAPYEQYF. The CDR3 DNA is TGTGCCAGCAGAGGACTAGCGGGAGGGCCAGCCCCCTACGAGCAGTACTTC.

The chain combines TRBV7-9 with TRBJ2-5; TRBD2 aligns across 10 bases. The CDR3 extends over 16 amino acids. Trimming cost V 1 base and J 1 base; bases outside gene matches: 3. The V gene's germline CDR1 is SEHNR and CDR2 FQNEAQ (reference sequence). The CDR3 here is CASSLGASGGQETQYF. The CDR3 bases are TGTGCCAGCAGCTTAGGCGCTAGCGGGGGCCAAGAGACCCAGTACTTC.

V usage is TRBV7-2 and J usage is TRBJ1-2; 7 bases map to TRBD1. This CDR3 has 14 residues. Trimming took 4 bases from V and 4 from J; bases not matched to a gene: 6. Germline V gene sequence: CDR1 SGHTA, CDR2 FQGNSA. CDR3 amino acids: CASSSQHRGYGYTF. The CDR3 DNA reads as TGTGCCAGCAGCTCACAACACAGGGGCTATGGCTACACCTTC. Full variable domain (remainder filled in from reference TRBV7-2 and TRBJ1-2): GAGVSQSPSNKVTEKGKDVELRCDPISGHTALYWYRQSLGQGLEFLIYFQGNSAPDKSGLPSDRFSAERTGGSVSTLTIQRTQQEDSAVYLCASSSQHRGYGYTFGSGTRLTVV.

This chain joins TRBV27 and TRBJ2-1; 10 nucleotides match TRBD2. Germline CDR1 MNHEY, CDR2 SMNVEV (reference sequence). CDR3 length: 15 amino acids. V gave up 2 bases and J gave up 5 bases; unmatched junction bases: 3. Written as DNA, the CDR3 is TGTGCCAGCAGTTTAAGCGGGGGGGCCCACAATGAGCAGTTCTTC. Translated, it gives CASSLSGGAHNEQFF.

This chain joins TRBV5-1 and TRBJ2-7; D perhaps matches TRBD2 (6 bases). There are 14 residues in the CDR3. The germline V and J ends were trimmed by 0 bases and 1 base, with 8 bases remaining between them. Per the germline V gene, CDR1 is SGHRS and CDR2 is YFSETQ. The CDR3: CASSLVAGSYEQYF. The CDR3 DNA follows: TGCGCCAGCAGCTTGGTCGCGGGGTCCTACGAGCAGTACTTC.

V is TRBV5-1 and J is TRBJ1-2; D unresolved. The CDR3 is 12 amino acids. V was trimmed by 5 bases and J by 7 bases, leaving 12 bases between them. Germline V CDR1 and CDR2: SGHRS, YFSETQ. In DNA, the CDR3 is TGCGCCAGCAGTCCTCCTCTCGGTGGCTACACCTTC. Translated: CASSPPLGGYTF.

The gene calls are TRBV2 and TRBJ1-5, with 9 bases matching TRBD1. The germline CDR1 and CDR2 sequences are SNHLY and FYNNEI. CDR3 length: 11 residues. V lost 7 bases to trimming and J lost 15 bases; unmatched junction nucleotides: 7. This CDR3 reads CASNGQGPLHF. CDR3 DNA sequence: TGTGCCAGCAACGGACAGGGGCCTCTGCATTTT. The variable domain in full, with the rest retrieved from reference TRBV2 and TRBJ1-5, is EPEVTQTPSHQVTQMGQEVILRCVPISNHLYFYWYRQILGQKVEFLVSFYNNEISEKSEIFDDQFSVERPDGSNFTLKIRSTKLEDSAMYFCASNGQGPLHFGDGTRLSIL.

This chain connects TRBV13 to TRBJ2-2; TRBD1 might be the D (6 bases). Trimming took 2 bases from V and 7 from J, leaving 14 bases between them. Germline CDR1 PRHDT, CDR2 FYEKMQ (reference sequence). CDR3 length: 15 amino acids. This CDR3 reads CASSLHRAQGGELFF. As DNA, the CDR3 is TGTGCCAGCAGCTTACACAGGGCACAGGGCGGGGAGCTGTTTTTT. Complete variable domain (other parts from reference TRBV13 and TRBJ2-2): AAGVIQSPRHLIKEKRETATLKCYPIPRHDTVYWYQQGPGQDPQFLISFYEKMQSDKGSIPDRFSAQQFSDYHSELNMSSLELGDSALYFCASSLHRAQGGELFFGEGSRLTVL.

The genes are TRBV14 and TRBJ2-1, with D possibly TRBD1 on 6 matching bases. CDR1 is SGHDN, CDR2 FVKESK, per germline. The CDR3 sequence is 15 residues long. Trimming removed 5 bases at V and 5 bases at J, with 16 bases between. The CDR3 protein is CASSSRDTDDNEQFF. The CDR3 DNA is TGTGCCAGCAGCTCCCGGGACACGGATGACAATGAGCAGTTCTTC.

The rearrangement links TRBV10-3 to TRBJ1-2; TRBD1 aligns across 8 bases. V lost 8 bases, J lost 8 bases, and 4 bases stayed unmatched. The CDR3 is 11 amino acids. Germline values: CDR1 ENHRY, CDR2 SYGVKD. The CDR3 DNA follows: TGTGCCATCGGACAGGGCCGCGGCTACACCTTC. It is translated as CAIGQGRGYTF.

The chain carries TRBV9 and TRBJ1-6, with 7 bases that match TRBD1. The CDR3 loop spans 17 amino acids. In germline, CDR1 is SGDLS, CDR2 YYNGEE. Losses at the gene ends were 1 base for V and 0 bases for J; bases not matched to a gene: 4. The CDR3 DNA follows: TGTGCCAGCAGCGTAACCCAGGGGGGCTCCTATAATTCACCCCTCCACTTT. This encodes CASSVTQGGSYNSPLHF.

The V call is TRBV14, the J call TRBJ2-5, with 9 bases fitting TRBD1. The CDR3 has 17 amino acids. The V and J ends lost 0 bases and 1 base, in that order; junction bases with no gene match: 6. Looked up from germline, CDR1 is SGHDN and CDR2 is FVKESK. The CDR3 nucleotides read TGTGCCAGCAGCCAAGATTTCGGGACAGGGCGCCAAGAGACCCAGTACTTC. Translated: CASSQDFGTGRQETQYF.

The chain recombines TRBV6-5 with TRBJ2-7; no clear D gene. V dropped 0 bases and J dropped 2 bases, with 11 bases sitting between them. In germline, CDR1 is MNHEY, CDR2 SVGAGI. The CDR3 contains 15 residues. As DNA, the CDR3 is TGTGCCAGCAGTTACTCGGGTCTAGATGCCTACGAGCAGTACTTC. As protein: CASSYSGLDAYEQYF.

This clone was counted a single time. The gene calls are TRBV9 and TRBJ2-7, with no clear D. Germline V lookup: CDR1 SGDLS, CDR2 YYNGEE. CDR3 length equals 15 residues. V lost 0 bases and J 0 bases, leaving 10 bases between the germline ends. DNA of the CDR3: TGTGCCAGCAGCGTAGGTTACGACAACTCCTACGAGCAGTACTTC. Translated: CASSVGYDNSYEQYF.

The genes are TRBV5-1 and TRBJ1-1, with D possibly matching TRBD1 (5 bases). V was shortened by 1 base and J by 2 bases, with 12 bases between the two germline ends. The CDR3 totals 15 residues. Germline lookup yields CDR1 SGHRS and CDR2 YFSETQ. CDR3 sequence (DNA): TGCGCCAGCAGCTTGATGGGGGGGGAAAACACTGAAGCTTTCTTT. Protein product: CASSLMGGENTEAFF.

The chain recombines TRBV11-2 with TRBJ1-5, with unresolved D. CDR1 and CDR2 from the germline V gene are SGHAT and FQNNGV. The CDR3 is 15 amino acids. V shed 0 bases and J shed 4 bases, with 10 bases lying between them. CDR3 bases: TGTGCCAGCAGCTTAGATACCAGGATTAATCAGCCCCAGCATTTT. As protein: CASSLDTRINQPQHF.

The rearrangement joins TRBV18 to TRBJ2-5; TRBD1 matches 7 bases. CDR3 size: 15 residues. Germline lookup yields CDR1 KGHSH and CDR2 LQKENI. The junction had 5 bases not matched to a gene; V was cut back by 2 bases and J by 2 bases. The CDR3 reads CASSPSGGYQETQYF. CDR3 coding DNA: TGTGCCAGCTCACCATCAGGGGGATATCAAGAGACCCAGTACTTC. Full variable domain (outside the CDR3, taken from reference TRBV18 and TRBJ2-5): NAGVMQNPRHLVRRRGQEARLRCSPMKGHSHVYWYRQLPEEGLKFMVYLQKENIIDESGMPKERFSAEFPKEGPSILRIQQVVRGDSAAYFCASSPSGGYQETQYFGPGTRLLVL.